A single sample is the source of the 18 T cell receptor beta chains below, sequenced in a study of shared clonotypes between healthy human individuals. The data were produced by immunoSEQ multiplex PCR, yet TCRdb's version contains in-frame clones alone and is incomplete. The data contain some 1 million clones, 60% to 80% of them singletons. The sequenced sample was memory CD4+ T cells sorted from blood. The subset here: CD45RA-negative fraction. Every receptor here comes from a man between 18 and 35 years old in good health.

The rearrangement joins TRBV5-1 to TRBJ2-7; possible D gene TRBD1, 5 bases. Germline V gene sequence: CDR1 SGHRS, CDR2 YFSETQ. With 0 bases removed from V and 5 bases from J, the gap between germline ends came to 12 bases. The CDR3 has 14 residues. In DNA form, the CDR3 reads TGCGCCAGCAGCTTGGGACAGAAGGTCCACGAGCAGTACTTC. It codes for CASSLGQKVHEQYF.

The gene calls are TRBV7-2 and TRBJ1-1, with 8 positions matching TRBD1. CDR1 and CDR2 from the germline V gene are SGHTA and FQGNSA. Trimming at V came to 5 bases and at J to 8 bases, leaving 13 bases not matched to a gene. This CDR3 contains 15 residues. This chain's CDR3 is CASSPLGQGGSEAFF. The DNA of the CDR3 is TGTGCCAGCAGCCCCCTCGGACAGGGAGGGTCGGAAGCTTTCTTT. The variable domain in full, completed from reference TRBV7-2 and TRBJ1-1, reads GAGVSQSPSNKVTEKGKDVELRCDPISGHTALYWYRQSLGQGLEFLIYFQGNSAPDKSGLPSDRFSAERTGGSVSTLTIQRTQQEDSAVYLCASSPLGQGGSEAFFGQGTRLTVV.

The CDR3: CASSLVSQVNTEAFF. CDR3 in DNA: TGTGCCAGCAGCTTAGTTTCTCAGGTGAACACTGAAGCTTTCTTT. This rearrangement joins TRBV7-8 to TRBJ1-1; D is uncertain. Germline V gives CDR1 SGHVS, CDR2 FQNEAQ. Deletions cut 1 base from V and 0 bases from J, with 9 bases between. The CDR3 extends over 15 amino acids.

This chain uses TRBV1 with TRBJ2-5; the table calls TRBD2, which could not be checked here. TRBV1 is marked as a pseudogene. The CDR3 has 19 residues. In nucleotides, the CDR3 is TGCACCAGCAGCCAAGAGTATCTGGGGCGGGGGGGCGGTCCAGAGACCCAGTACTTC. The encoded protein is CTSSQEYLGRGGGPETQYF.

This clone occurred many times. V usage is TRBV10-3 and J usage is TRBJ2-5; unclear D gene. CDR3 length: 12 residues. The V gene's germline CDR1 is ENHRY and CDR2 SYGVKD. V gave up 11 bases and J gave up 5 bases, with 15 bases separating them. In DNA form, the CDR3 reads TGTGCCTCCAGACCCACTCAGGAGACCCAGTACTTC. Its protein product is CASRPTQETQYF.

In its sample, this clone was seen many times. The rearrangement joins TRBV29-1 to TRBJ2-7; TRBD1 agrees at 7 bases. Per the germline V gene, CDR1 is SQVTM and CDR2 is ANQGSEA. This CDR3 is built from 12 residues. V was pared by 7 bases and J by 0 bases, with 3 bases of the junction left unmatched. The CDR3 reads CSARDSSYEQYF. CDR3 nucleotides: TGCAGCGCCAGGGACAGCTCCTACGAGCAGTACTTC.

The V and J genes are TRBV6-6 and TRBJ2-3; 8 positions match TRBD2. This CDR3 contains 15 residues. J lost 0 bases, V lost 3 bases, and 2 bases had no gene match. Germline V CDR1 and CDR2: MNHNY, SVGAGI (reference sequence). The CDR3 DNA sequence: TGTGCCAGCAGTTATCGGGAGGGAAGCACAGATACGCAGTATTTT. Translating it yields CASSYREGSTDTQYF.

The chain combines TRBV19 with TRBJ1-1; D gene unclear. The CDR3 runs to 15 residues. Germline V lookup: CDR1 LNHDA, CDR2 SQIVND (reference sequence). With 6 bases removed from V and 0 bases from J, the gap between germline ends came to 14 bases. CDR3 DNA: TGTGCCAGTAGCTCTGGGGTTCGAGTGAACACTGAAGCTTTCTTT. Translating gives CASSSGVRVNTEAFF.

This clone was found a few times. The chain uses TRBV21-1 and TRBJ1-1. TRBV21-1 corresponds to a pseudogene. The CDR3 spans 11 residues. CDR3 nucleotides: TGTGCCAGCAGCAGCCGGGCCCGGGCTTTCTTT. It specifies CASSSRARAFF.

This sequence joins TRBV11-2 and TRBJ2-1; TRBD2 might be the D (7 bases). Germline lookup yields CDR1 SGHAT and CDR2 FQNNGV. This CDR3 region has 16 residues. V was shortened by 5 bases and J by 7 bases, with 21 bases between the two germline ends. Written as DNA, the CDR3 is TGTGCCAGCAGCCTTCGGCTCGGGGGGCTAAGTAATGAGCAGTTCTTC. Residues: CASSLRLGGLSNEQFF.

This rearrangement joins TRBV10-2 to TRBJ1-4; unclear D gene. Trimming took off 4 bases at V and 2 bases at J, with 14 bases between the two ends. This CDR3 comprises 16 residues. The germline V gene encodes CDR1 WSHSY and CDR2 SAAADI. The DNA for the CDR3 is TGCGCCAGCAGTGTGAGGGCCGTAGGGACTAATGAAAAACTGTTTTTT. Amino acid sequence: CASSVRAVGTNEKLFF.

The V call is TRBV5-1, the J call TRBJ1-1, with 8 bases aligning to TRBD1. The length of the CDR3 is 16 residues. Germline V gene lookup returns CDR1 SGHRS and CDR2 YFSETQ. After removal of 4 bases from V and 8 bases from J, the junction contained 16 bases not matched to a gene. The CDR3 protein is CASSIGQGRGAAEAFF. The CDR3 coding sequence is TGCGCCAGCAGCATAGGACAGGGAAGAGGGGCAGCGGAAGCTTTCTTT.

V usage is TRBV10-3 and J usage is TRBJ2-3; TRBD1 matches at 7 bases. Germline trimming cut 6 bases from V and 1 base from J; bases unmatched to any gene: 4. Germline V gene data show CDR1 as ENHRY and CDR2 as SYGVKD. The CDR3 is 14 amino acids. The CDR3 loop reads CAIRAGTGTDTQYF. In nucleotides, the CDR3 is TGTGCCATCAGGGCCGGGACAGGCACAGATACGCAGTATTTT.

V is TRBV10-3 and J is TRBJ2-5; D is ambiguous. The DNA end favors TRBJ2-7, so the J call may be wrong. This CDR3 has 12 amino acids. Germline lookup yields CDR1 ENHRY and CDR2 SYGVKD. The CDR3 spells CAISPTENEQYF. The CDR3 nucleotides read TGTGCCATCAGCCCCACAGAGAACGAGCAGTACTTC.

This clone was detected a few times. The V call is TRBV7-2, the J call TRBJ1-5; D remains ambiguous. The V end lost 5 bases, the J end lost 0 bases, and 11 bases lay between the germline ends. The CDR3 runs to 15 residues. The germline gives CDR1 SGHTA, CDR2 FQGNSA. The CDR3 loop is CASSPRTASNQPQHF. The CDR3 DNA sequence: TGTGCCAGCAGCCCCCGGACGGCTAGCAATCAGCCCCAGCATTTT.

Points on this clone: The junction does not match germline at one end; this may be a read error. The V gene is TRBV7-7, the J gene TRBJ2-3; 8 nucleotides agree with TRBD2. Germline CDR1 is SSHAT and CDR2 is FNYEAQ (reference sequence). The CDR3 is made up of 13 amino acids. The CDR3 loop is CASSLGLAYTQYF. Written as DNA, the CDR3 is TGTGCTAGCAGCTTAGGACTAGCATATACGCAGTATTTT.

J is TRBJ2-7 and V is TRBV1. TRBV1 is termed a pseudogene. The CDR3 runs 16 residues. CDR3 sequence reads: CTSSQIALADQYEQYF. DNA of the CDR3: TGCACCAGCAGCCAAATCGCGCTCGCAGATCAGTACGAGCAGTACTTC.

The genes are TRBV27 and TRBJ2-3; no reliable D call. V lost 1 base, J lost 1 base, and 12 bases lay in between. The CDR3 covers 16 residues. Germline loops: CDR1 MNHEY, CDR2 SMNVEV (reference sequence). CDR3 sequence: CASSLYSSLGTDTQYF. In DNA, the CDR3 is TGTGCCAGCAGTTTATACTCCTCGCTGGGCACAGATACGCAGTATTTT.